This T cell receptor beta chain was found in a study of response to subunit inactivated influenza vaccine. The germline gives CDR1 SGHKS, CDR2 YYEKEE (reference sequence). The CDR3 is 14 amino acids. Trimming stripped 2 bases from V and 3 bases from J, with 12 bases between. Each CDR3 protein gets one entry after TCRdb re-called the RT-PCR reads with MiXCR. The profile shows some 550,000 distinct CDR3 sequences, under 30% of them singletons. These data were also reused for a study on T cells expressing NK-cell markers. That paper states: cDNA encoding TCR beta was synthesized via 5'RACE template switching incorporating UMIs. Eight donors were sequenced, of whom seven were HCMV-seropositive, while the remaining one was HCMV-seronegative. Several donors likewise had their CD3+CD56-NKG2C+ fraction led by these clonotypes.

The chain recombines TRBV5-5 with TRBJ2-7; D might be TRBD2 (5 bases). This material consisted of CD4+ T cells sorted from PBMCs, taken less than 13 days after vaccination. The sequence derives from a man aged 50-60 years who received an inactivated influenza vaccine. This CDR3 is CASSLYGISYEQYF. The CDR3 DNA reads as TGTGCCAGCAGCTTATACGGGATTAGCTACGAGCAGTACTTC. The whole variable domain, filled in from reference TRBV5-5 and TRBJ2-7, reads DAGVTQSPTHLIKTRGQQVTLRCSPISGHKSVSWYQQVLGQGPQFIFQYYEKEERGRGNFPDRFSARQFPNYSSELNVNALLLGDSALYLCASSLYGISYEQYFGPGTRLTVT.